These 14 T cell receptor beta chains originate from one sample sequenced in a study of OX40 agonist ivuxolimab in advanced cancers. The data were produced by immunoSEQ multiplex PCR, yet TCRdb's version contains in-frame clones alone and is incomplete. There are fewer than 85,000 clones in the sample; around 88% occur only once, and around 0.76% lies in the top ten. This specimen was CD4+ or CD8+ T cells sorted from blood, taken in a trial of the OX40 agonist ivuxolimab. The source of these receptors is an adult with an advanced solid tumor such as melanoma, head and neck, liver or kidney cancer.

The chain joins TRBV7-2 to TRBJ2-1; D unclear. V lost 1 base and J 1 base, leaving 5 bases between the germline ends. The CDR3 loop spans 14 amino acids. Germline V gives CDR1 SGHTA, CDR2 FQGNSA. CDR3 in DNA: TGTGCCAGCAGCTTAGGGCGATCCTACAATGAGCAGTTCTTC. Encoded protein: CASSLGRSYNEQFF.

The CDR3 nucleotides read TGTGCCAGTACTTTGGGGTTGGGCAATCAGCCCCAGCATTTT. It codes for CASTLGLGNQPQHF. This sequence joins TRBV19 and TRBJ1-5; D is unresolved. V gave up 7 bases and J gave up 2 bases, with 12 bases separating them. This CDR3 spans 14 amino acids. Germline assignment: CDR1 LNHDA and CDR2 SQIVND (reference sequence). Drawing the rest from reference TRBV19 and TRBJ1-5, the complete variable domain is DGGITQSPKYLFRKEGQNVTLSCEQNLNHDAMYWYRQDPGQGLRLIYYSQIVNDFQKGDIAEGYSVSREKKESFPLTVTSAQKNPTAFYLCASTLGLGNQPQHFGDGTRLSIL.

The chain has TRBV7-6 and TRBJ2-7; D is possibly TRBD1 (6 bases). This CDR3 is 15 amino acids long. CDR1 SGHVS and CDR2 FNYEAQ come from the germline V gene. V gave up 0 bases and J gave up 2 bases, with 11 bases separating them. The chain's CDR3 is CASSLASGAPYEQYF. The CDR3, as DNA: TGTGCCAGCAGCTTAGCGTCAGGGGCTCCCTACGAGCAGTACTTC.

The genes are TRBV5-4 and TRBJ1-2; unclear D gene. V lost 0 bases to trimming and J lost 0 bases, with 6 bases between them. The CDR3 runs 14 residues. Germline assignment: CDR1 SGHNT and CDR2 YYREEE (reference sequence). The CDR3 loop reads CASSLAGANYGYTF. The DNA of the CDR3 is TGTGCCAGCAGCTTGGCCGGAGCTAACTATGGCTACACCTTC.

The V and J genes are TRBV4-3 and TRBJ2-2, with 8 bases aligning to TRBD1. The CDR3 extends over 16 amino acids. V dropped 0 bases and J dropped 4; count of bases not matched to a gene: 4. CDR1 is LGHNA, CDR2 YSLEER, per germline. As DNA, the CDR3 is TGCGCCAGCAGCCAAGATACAGGGGGATTCACCGGGGAGCTGTTTTTT. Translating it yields CASSQDTGGFTGELFF.

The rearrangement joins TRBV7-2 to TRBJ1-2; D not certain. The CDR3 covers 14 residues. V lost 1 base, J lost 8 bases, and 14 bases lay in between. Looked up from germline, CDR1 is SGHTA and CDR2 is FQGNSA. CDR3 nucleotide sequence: TGTGCCAGCAGCTTAGGGGCTGGGGAGGGAGGCTACACCTTC. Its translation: CASSLGAGEGGYTF. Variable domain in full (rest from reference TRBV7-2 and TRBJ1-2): GAGVSQSPSNKVTEKGKDVELRCDPISGHTALYWYRQSLGQGLEFLIYFQGNSAPDKSGLPSDRFSAERTGGSVSTLTIQRTQQEDSAVYLCASSLGAGEGGYTFGSGTRLTVV.

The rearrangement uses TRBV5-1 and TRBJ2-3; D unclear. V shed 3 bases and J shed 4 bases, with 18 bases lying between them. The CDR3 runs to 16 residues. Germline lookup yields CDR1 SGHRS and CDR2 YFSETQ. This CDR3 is CASSSRASSQPDTQYF. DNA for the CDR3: TGCGCCAGCAGCTCCCGGGCCAGCTCACAGCCAGATACGCAGTATTTT.

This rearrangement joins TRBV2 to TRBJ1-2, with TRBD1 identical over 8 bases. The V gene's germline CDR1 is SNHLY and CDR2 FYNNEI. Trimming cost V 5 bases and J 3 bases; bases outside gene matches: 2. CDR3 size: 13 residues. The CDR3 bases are TGTGCCAGCAGTACGGACAGGGACTATGGCTACACCTTC. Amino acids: CASSTDRDYGYTF.

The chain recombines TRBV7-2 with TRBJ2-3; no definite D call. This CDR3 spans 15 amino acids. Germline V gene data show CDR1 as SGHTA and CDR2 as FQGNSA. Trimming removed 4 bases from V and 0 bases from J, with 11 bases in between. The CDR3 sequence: CASSSTPFSTDTQYF. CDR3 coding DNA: TGTGCCAGCAGCTCGACACCTTTTAGCACAGATACGCAGTATTTT.

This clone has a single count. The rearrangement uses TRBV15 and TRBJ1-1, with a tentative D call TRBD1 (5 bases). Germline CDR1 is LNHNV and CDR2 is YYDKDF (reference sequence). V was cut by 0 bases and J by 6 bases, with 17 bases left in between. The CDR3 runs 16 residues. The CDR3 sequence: CATSRDDKGARPEAFF. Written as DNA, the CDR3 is TGTGCCACCAGCAGAGACGACAAAGGGGCGCGGCCTGAAGCTTTCTTT.

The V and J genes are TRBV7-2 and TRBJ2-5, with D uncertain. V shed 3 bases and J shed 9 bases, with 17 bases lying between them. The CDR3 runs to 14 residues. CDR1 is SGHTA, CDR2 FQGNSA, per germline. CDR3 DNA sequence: TGTGCCAGCAGCTTGAGGCTAGGTACTACATCCCAGTACTTC. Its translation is CASSLRLGTTSQYF.

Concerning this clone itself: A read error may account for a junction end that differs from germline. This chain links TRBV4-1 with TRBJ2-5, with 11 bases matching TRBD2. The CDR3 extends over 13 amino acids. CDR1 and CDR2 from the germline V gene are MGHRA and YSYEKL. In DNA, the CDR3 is TGCGCCAGCAGCCAAGCTAGCGGGGGGCTACAGAACTTC. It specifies CASSQASGGLQNF.

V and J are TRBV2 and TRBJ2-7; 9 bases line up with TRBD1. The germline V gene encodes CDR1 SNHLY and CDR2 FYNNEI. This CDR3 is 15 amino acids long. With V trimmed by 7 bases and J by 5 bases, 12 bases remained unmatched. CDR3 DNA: TGTGCCAGCACCTACCTAGGACAGGGGAGGAACGAGCAGTACTTC. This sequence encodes CASTYLGQGRNEQYF.

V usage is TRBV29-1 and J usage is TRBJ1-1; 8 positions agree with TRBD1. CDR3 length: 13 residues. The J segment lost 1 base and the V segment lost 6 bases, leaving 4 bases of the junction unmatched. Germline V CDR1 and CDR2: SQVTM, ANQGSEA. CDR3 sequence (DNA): TGCAGCGTCCGGACAGGGACGAACACTGAAGCTTTCTTT. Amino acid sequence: CSVRTGTNTEAFF.